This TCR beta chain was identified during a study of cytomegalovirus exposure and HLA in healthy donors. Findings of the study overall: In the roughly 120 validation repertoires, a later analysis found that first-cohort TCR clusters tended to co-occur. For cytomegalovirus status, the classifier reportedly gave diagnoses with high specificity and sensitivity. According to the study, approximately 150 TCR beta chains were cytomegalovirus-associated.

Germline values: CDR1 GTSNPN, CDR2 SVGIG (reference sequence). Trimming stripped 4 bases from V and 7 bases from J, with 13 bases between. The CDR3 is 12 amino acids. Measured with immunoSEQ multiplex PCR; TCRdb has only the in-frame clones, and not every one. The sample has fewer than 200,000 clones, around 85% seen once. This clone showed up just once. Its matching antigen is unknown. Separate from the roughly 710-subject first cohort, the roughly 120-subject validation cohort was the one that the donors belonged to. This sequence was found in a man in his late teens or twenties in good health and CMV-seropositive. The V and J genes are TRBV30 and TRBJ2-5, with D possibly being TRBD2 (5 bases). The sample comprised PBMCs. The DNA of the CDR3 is TGTGCCTGGATGAGGACTGTAGGGACCCAGTACTTC. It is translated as CAWMRTVGTQYF. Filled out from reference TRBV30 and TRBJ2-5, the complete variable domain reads SQTIHQWPATLVQPVGSPLSLECTVEGTSNPNLYWYRQAAGRGLQLLFYSVGIGQISSEVPQNLSASRPQDRQFILSSKKLLLSDSGFYLCAWMRTVGTQYFGPGTRLLVL.